This TCR beta chain was documented in a study of beta chain features in type 1 diabetes. In the case of this clone: Antigen specificity is unknown.

The isolated RNA, all of it, was reverse transcribed, so expressed TCRB transcripts were what got sequenced. Sequencing used immunoSEQ multiplex PCR; TCRdb keeps in-frame clones, though not all of them. The sample shows 150,000 or so clones, 8% to 9.5% of them seen only once. Findings of the study overall: The naive, central memory and Treg TCRB repertoires showed an apparent similarity that was greater among patients than among healthy donors. TCRB CDR3 length was moderately but significantly reduced in all four CD4+ subsets of Type 1 diabetes patients.

Germline loops: CDR1 SGHRS, CDR2 YFSETQ. This CDR3 spans 16 amino acids. V lost 0 bases to trimming and J lost 6 bases; unmatched junction nucleotides: 5. The sample comprised central memory CD4+ T cells from blood. This receptor was obtained from a woman aged 18-30 years with type 1 diabetes. The gene calls are TRBV5-1 and TRBJ2-3; 12 bases match TRBD2. CDR3 protein: CASSLGLAGDLDTQYF. DNA for the CDR3: TGCGCCAGCAGCTTGGGACTAGCGGGAGATCTGGATACGCAGTATTTT. The full variable domain, completed using reference TRBV5-1 and TRBJ2-3, is KAGVTQTPRYLIKTRGQQVTLSCSPISGHRSVSWYQQTPGQGLQFLFEYFSETQRNKGNFPGRFSGRQFSNSRSEMNVSTLELGDSALYLCASSLGLAGDLDTQYFGPGTRLTVL.